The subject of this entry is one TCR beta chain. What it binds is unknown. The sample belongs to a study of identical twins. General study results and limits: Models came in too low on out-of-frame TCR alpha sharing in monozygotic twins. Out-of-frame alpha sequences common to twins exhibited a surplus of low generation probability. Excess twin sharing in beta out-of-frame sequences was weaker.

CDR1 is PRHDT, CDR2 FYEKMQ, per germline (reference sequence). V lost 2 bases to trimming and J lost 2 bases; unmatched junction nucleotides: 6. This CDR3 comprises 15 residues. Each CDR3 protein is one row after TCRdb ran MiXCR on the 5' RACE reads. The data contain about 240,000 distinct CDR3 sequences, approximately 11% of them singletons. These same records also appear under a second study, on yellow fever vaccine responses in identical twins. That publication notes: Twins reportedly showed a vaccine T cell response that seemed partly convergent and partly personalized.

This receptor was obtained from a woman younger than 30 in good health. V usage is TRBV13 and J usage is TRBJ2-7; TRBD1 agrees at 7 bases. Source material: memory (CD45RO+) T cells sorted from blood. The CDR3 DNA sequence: TGTGCCAGCAGCTTATCGGACAGGATGACCTACGAGCAGTACTTC. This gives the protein CASSLSDRMTYEQYF.